The entry below describes one T cell receptor beta chain. Trimming cost V 2 bases and J 3 bases, with 7 bases left between them. CDR1 and CDR2 (germline): LNHDA, SQIVND (reference sequence). The CDR3 extends over 13 amino acids. Original processing methods: Reference gene primer amplification in the assay estimated nucleated cell counts. Only in-frame clones appear in the TCRdb table, and some are missing; sequencing was by immunoSEQ multiplex PCR. V, J and clone size are taken as reported in that table, and D and trimming were inferred from the DNA itself. The sample yields just over 250,000 clones, around nine tenths seen once. This sample was taken from a study of blood T cell repertoires in COVID-19.

Sequencing was performed on peripheral blood. The clonotype comes from a man aged 40-49 years who had recovered from COVID-19. V gene TRBV19 combines with J gene TRBJ1-1; D remains ambiguous. This CDR3 reads CASSIKSDTEAFF. CDR3 DNA: TGTGCCAGTAGTATAAAATCGGACACTGAAGCTTTCTTT.